This T cell receptor (beta chain) was captured by sequencing in a study of T cell repertoires in cytomegalovirus infection (dated 2019 in TCRdb). General notes on the study: Recently identified HLA-C-restricted CMV epitopes, whose presentation resists viral immunomodulation, were targeted by peptide stimulations together with well-studied HLA-B-restricted epitopes. The HLA type of each donor mattered for the analysis, because public TCR beta signatures pointed to carriage of CMV infection along with the matching HLA type.

Including the terminal cysteine and phenylalanine, the CDR3 comprises 13 residues. The entry retains the CDR3 DNA only, 39 bases that are in frame from base 1. The junction shows trimming of 3 bases on V and 5 bases on J, plus 10 bases between the germline ends. CDR1 and CDR2 (SGHTA, FQGNSA) derive from the germline V gene. The treatment or condition label, read with the paper, signifies: in vitro stimulation with specific CMV peptide epitopes to enrich CMV-specific T cells. Here is what the overall study found, with its caveats: Cumulative frequency of public TCR beta family members discriminated carriers of CMV infection plus the relevant HLA type in this cohort and an independent approximately 370-donor cohort. The ex vivo response was dominated by HLA-C-restricted CMV-specific TCR beta clonotypes, which also provided the single most frequent clonotype in two of eight donors.

Sequenced using an Illumina HiSeq 1500. The raw public data were reprocessed by TCRdb itself: fastp quality trimming at Q25, MiXCR clonotype calling, in-frame beta chains only. Rows with a matching CDR3 protein are joined into one entry that keeps the most common DNA and genes. The sample table lists a few hundred thousand distinct CDR3 sequences, over 35% of them with a count of one. Over 45% of the sample is in the top ten clones. This clonotype was recorded a few times. The specificity of this receptor is unknown. No much larger clone exists at a distance of one base, and base qualities are not known.

The sample in question was cultured PBMCs, obtained from culture after CMV antigen stimulation. Rearrangement joined TRBV7-2 to TRBJ2-5; the D gene cannot be resolved reliably. This sequence originates from a human donor in good health (CMV status not recorded). Some clones in this sample may be carry-over from other donors' samples. The DNA sequence is as follows: TGTGCCAGCAGCTTTTGGGGAACGGAGACCCAGTACTTC. Its protein product is CASSFWGTETQYF.